The clone carrying this T cell receptor (beta chain) was observed a single time. Its antigen remains unknown. PCR was performed using 60 Vbeta and 13 Jbeta primers. Repertoires were generated with immunoSEQ multiplex PCR, while TCRdb's copy carries only in-frame clones and drops some. The sample records 100,000 to 150,000 clones, around 80% being singletons. Nominal health characterized the donors when sampled, though unrecorded immune exposures were likely. The sample comes from a study of cytomegalovirus exposure and HLA in healthy donors. Findings and caveats of the study: In a later analysis, a missense DCLRE1C variant was linked to TCR beta V- and J-gene trimming.

Germline V gene sequence: CDR1 MGHRA, CDR2 YSYEKL. The CDR3 spans 13 residues. Trimming shortened V by 5 bases and J by 1 base, and 8 bases separated the two germline ends. The source material was PBMCs. V and J are TRBV4-1 and TRBJ2-5; D gene unclear. This receptor was obtained from a woman aged 55-69 years in good health and CMV-seropositive. The CDR3 DNA follows: TGCGCCAGCAGCGACCGGAGCCAAGAGACCCAGTACTTC. Translated, it gives CASSDRSQETQYF.